The sequence of this T cell receptor (beta chain) was determined in a study of blood T cell repertoires in COVID-19. The CDR3 has 17 amino acids. In germline, CDR1 is MNHEY, CDR2 SVGEGT. Trimming took 2 bases from V and 0 from J; bases not matched to a gene: 6. The assay was immunoSEQ multiplex PCR, and TCRdb's table has in-frame clones only and misses some. The sample includes almost 250,000 clones, more than 75% of them seen just once. This clonotype was obtained from a woman aged 50 to 65 who had recovered from COVID-19. The V and J genes are TRBV6-2 or TRBV6-3 and TRBJ2-2; 7 nucleotides agree with TRBD1. Sequencing was done on a sample of PBMCs or T cells enriched from blood (not recorded which). CDR3: CASSYAPGTANTGELFF. For the CDR3, the DNA is TGTGCCAGCAGTTACGCCCCCGGGACAGCGAACACCGGGGAGCTGTTTTTT.